The source of this TCR beta chain is a study of control samples from healthy donors and cancer patients. CDR1 and CDR2 (germline): SEHNR, FQNEAQ (reference sequence). Trimming cost V 5 bases and J 3 bases; bases outside gene matches: 12. This CDR3 spans 17 amino acids. Assay: immunoSEQ multiplex PCR; the TCRdb copy retains only in-frame clones and omits some. The table shows about 22,000 clones, with approximately 80% occurring only once. The V and J genes are TRBV7-9 and TRBJ1-5, with TRBD1 identical over 8 bases. Source material: PBMCs. This receptor was obtained from a man in his sixties with head and neck cancer. The CDR3 DNA is TGTGCCAGCAGCAGTGTTAGCGGACAGGGCAACAATCAGCCCCAGCATTTT. Protein: CASSSVSGQGNNQPQHF.